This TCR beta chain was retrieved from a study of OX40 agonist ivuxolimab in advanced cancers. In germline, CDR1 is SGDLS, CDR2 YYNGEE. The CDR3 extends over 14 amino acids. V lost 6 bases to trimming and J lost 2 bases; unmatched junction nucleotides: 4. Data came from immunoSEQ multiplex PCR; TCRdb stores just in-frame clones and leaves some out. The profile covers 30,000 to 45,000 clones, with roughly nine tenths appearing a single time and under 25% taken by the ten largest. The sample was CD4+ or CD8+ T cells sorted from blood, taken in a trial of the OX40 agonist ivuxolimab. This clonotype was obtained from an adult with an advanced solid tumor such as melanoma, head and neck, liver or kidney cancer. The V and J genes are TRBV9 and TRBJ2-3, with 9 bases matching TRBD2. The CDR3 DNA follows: TGTGCCAGCAACCCTAGCGGGACCACAGATACGCAGTATTTT. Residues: CASNPSGTTDTQYF.